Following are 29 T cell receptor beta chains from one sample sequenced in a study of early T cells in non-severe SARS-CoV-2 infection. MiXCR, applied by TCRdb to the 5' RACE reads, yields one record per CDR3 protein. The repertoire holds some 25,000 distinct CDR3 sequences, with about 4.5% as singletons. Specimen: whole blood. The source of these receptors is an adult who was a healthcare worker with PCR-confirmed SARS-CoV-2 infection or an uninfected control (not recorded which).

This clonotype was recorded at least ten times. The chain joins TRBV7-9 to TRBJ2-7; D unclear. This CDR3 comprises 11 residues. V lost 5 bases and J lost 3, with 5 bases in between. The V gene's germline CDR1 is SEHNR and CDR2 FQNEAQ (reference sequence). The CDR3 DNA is TGTGCCAGCAGCCGTAACTACGAGCAGTACTTC. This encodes CASSRNYEQYF.

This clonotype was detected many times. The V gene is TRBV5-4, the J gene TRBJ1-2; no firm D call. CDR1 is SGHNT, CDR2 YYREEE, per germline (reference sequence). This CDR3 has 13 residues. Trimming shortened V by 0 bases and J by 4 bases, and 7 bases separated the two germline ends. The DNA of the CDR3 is TGTGCCAGCAGCTTGGGGGGAACCTATGGCTACACCTTC. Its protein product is CASSLGGTYGYTF. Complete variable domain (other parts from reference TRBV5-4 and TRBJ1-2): ETGVTQSPTHLIKTRGQQVTLRCSSQSGHNTVSWYQQALGQGPQFIFQYYREEENGRGNFPPRFSGLQFPNYSSELNVNALELDDSALYLCASSLGGTYGYTFGSGTRLTVV.

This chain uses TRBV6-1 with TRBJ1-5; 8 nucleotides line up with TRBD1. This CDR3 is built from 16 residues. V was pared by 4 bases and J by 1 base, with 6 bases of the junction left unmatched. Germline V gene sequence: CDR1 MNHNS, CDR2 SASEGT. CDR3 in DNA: TGTGCCAGCAGTGTTGGACAGGGAGTAAGCAATCAGCCCCAGCATTTT. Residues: CASSVGQGVSNQPQHF.

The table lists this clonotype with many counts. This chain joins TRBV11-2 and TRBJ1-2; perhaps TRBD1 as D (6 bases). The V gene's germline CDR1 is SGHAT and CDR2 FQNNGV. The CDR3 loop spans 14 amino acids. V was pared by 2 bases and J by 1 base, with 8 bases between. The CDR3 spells CASSLSRGNYGYTF. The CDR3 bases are TGTGCCAGCAGCTTAAGCAGGGGTAACTATGGCTACACCTTC.

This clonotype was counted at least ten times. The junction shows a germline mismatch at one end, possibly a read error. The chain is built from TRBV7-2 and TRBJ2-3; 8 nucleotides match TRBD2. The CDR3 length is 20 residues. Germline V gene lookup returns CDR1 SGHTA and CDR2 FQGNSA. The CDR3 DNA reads TGTGCCACCAGCTTCCCAAGAGCCTTTACTAGCGGATCCTACACAGATACGCAGTATTTT. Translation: CATSFPRAFTSGSYTDTQYF.

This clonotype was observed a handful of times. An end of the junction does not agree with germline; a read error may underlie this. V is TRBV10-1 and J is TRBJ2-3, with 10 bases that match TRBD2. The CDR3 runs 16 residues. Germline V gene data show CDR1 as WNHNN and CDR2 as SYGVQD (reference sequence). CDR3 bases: TGCGCCAGCAATGAGAGGCTAGCGGGAGCGGTAGATACGCAGTATTTT. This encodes CASNERLAGAVDTQYF.

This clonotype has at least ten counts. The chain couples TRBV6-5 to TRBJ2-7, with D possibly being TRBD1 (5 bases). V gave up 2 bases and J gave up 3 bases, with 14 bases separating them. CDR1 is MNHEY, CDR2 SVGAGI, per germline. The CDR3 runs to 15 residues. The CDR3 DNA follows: TGTGCCAGCAGTTACGATGCAGGGTCGAACTACGAGCAGTACTTC. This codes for CASSYDAGSNYEQYF.

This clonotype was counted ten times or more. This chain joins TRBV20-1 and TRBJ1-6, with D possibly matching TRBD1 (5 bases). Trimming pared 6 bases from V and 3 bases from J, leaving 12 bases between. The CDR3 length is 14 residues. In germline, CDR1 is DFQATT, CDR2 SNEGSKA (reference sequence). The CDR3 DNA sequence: TGCAGTGCCCGGACAACACTCTATAATTCACCCCTCCACTTT. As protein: CSARTTLYNSPLHF.

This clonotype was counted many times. CDR3 in DNA: TGTGCCAGCAGCCAAATTCTTGCTAGCACAGATACGCAGTATTTT. It codes for CASSQILASTDTQYF. The chain links TRBV14 to TRBJ2-3; D is unresolved. CDR1 is SGHDN, CDR2 FVKESK, per germline. There are 15 residues in the CDR3. Between the trimmed V and J ends, which lost 2 bases and 0 bases, there was a span of 9 bases.

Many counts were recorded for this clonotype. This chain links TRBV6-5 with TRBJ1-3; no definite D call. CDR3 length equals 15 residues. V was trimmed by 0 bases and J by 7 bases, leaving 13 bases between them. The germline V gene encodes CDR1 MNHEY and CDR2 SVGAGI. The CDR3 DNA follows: TGTGCCAGCAGTTACTCGACGGGTCCCGGGAACACCATATATTTT. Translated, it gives CASSYSTGPGNTIYF.

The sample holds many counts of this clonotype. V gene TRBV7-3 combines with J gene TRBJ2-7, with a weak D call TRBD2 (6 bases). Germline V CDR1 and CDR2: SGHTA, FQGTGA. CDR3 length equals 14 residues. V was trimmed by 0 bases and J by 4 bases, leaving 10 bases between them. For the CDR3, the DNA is TGTGCCAGCAGCTTAACCCCCGGGGGTTACGAGCAGTACTTC. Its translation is CASSLTPGGYEQYF.

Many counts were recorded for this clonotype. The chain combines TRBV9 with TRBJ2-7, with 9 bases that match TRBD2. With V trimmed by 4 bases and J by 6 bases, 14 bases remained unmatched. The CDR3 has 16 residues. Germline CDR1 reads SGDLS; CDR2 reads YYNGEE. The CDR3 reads CASSPQGLAGLFEQYF. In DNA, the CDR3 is TGTGCCAGCAGCCCCCAAGGGCTAGCGGGATTATTCGAGCAGTACTTC.

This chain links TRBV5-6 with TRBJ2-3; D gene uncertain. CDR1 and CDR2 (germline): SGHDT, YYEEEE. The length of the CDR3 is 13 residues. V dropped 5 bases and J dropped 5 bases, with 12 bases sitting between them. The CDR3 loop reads CASSDQSRDTQYF. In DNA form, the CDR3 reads TGTGCCAGCAGTGACCAATCCCGAGATACGCAGTATTTT. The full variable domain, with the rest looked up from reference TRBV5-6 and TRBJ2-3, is DAGVTQSPTHLIKTRGQQVTLRCSPKSGHDTVSWYQQALGQGPQFIFQYYEEEERQRGNFPDRFSGHQFPNYSSELNVNALLLGDSALYLCASSDQSRDTQYFGPGTRLTVL.

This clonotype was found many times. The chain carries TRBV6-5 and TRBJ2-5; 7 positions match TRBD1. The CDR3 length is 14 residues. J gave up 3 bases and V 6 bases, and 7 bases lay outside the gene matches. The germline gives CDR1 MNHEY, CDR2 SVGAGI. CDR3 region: CASSPRGTEETQYF. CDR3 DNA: TGTGCCAGCAGCCCTAGGGGGACAGAAGAGACCCAGTACTTC.

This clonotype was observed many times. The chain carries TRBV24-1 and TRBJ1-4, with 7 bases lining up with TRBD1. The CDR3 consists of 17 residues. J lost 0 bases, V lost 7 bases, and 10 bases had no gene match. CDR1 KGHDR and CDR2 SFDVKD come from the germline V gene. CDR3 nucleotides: TGTGCCACCAGAGGGGACAGCTCATTTGCAACTAATGAAAAACTGTTTTTT. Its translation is CATRGDSSFATNEKLFF.

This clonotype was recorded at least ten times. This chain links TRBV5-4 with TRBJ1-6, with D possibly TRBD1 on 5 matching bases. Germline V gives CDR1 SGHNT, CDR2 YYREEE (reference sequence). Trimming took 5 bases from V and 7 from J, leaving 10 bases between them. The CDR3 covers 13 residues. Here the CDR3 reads CASRDNENSPLHF. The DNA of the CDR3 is TGTGCCAGCAGGGACAACGAGAATTCACCCCTCCACTTT.

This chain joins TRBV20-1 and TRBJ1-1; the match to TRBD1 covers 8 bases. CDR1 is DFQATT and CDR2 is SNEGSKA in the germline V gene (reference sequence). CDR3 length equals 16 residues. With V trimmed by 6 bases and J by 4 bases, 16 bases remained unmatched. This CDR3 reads CSAGAGTGIRGTEAFF. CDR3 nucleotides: TGCAGTGCCGGGGCGGGGACAGGCATTAGGGGCACTGAAGCTTTCTTT.

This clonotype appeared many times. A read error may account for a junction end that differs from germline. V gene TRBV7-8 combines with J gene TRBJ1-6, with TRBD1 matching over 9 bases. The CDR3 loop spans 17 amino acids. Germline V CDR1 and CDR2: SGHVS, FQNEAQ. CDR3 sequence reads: CASSLALTGGQAGTLHF. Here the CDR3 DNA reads TGTGCCAGCAGCCTAGCACTAACAGGGGGCCAAGCTGGGACCCTCCACTTT.

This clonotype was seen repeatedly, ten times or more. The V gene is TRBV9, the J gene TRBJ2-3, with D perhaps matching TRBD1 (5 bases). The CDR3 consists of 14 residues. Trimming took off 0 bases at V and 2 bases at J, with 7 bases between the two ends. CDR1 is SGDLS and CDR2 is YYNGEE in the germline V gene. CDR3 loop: CASSVGRVTDTQYF. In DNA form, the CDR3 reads TGTGCCAGCAGCGTAGGCAGGGTCACAGATACGCAGTATTTT.

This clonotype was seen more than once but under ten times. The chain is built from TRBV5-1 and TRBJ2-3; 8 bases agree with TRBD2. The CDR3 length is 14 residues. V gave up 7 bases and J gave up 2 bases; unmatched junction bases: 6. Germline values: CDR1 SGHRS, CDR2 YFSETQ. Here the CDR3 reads CASGGGSNTDTQYF. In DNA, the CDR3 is TGCGCCAGCGGCGGGGGGTCAAACACAGATACGCAGTATTTT.

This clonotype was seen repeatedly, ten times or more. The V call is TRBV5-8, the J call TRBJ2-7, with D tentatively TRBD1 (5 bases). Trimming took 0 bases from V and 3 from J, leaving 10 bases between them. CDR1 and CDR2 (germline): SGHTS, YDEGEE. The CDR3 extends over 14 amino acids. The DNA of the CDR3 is TGTGCCAGCAGCTTGGACAGGAGTAACTACGAGCAGTACTTC. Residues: CASSLDRSNYEQYF.

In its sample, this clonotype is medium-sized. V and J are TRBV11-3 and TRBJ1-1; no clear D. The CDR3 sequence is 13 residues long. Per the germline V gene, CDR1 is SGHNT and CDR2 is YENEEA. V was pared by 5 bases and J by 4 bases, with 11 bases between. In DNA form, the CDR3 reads TGTGCCAGCAGCCTGAGTAAAACCACTGAAGCTTTCTTT. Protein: CASSLSKTTEAFF.

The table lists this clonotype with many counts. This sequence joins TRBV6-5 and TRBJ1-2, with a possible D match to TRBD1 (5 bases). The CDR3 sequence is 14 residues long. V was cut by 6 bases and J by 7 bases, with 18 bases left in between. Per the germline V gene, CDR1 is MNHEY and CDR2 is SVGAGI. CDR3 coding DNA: TGTGCCAGCAGCTACCAGCAGGGCCCCCTTGGCTACACCTTC. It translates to CASSYQQGPLGYTF.

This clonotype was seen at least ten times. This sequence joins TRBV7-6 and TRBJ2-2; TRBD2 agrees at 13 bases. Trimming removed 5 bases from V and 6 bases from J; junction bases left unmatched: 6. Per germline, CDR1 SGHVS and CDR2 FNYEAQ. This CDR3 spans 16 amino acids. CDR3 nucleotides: TGTGCCAGCAGCCCCTGGACTAGCGGGGGTTCCGGGGAGCTGTTTTTT. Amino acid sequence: CASSPWTSGGSGELFF.

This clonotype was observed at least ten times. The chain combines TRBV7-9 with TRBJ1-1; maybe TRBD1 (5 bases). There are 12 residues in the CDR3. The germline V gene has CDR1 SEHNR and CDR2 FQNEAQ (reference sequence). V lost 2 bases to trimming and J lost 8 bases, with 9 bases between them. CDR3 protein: CASSLSAGEAFF. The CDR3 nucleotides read TGTGCCAGCAGCTTATCGGCAGGGGAAGCTTTCTTT.

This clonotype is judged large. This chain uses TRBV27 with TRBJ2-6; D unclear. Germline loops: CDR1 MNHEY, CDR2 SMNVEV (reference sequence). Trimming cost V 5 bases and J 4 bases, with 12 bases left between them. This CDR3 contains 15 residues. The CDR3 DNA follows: TGTGCCAGCAGTCTCACAGTTTCCGGGGCCAACGTCCTGACTTTC. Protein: CASSLTVSGANVLTF.

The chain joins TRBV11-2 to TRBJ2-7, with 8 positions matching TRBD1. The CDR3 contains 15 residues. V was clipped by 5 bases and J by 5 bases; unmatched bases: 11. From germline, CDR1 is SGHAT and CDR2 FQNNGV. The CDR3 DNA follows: TGTGCCAGCAGCCCCCGCCGACAGGGGTCCAACGAGCAGTACTTC. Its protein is CASSPRRQGSNEQYF.

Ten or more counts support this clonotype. CDR3 nucleotide sequence: TGCAGTGCTAGCAGGCTAGAGGGCGACGAGCAGTACTTC. This encodes CSASRLEGDEQYF. The gene calls are TRBV20-1 and TRBJ2-7; D may be TRBD2 (5 bases). V lost 3 bases and J 5 bases, leaving 14 bases between the germline ends. This CDR3 is built from 13 residues. The germline CDR1 and CDR2 sequences are DFQATT and SNEGSKA (reference sequence).

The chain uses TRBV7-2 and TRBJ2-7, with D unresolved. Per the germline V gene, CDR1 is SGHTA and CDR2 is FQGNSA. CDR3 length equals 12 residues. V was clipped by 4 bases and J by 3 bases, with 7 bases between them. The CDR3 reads CASSSRSYEQYF. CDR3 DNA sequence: TGTGCCAGCAGCTCCCGTAGCTACGAGCAGTACTTC.